The rows below give T cell receptor beta chains drawn from one sample of a study of blood T cell repertoires in COVID-19. Produced via immunoSEQ multiplex PCR; TCRdb's table is partial and in-frame only. The table has about 310,000 clones, over 75% seen once; the top ten hold 1%. What was sequenced was peripheral blood. The receptor set was obtained from a man in his forties or fifties with active or convalescent COVID-19. The CDR3 runs from the conserved cysteine through the conserved F or W. A D gene is named only where the DNA matches it firmly. Rows may omit the clone size; those that give it use once, few, many or a size class.

>-|TRBV7-2|TRBD1|TRBJ2-7
CASSSQRGPRYEQYF
TGTGCCAGCAGCTCCCAGAGGGGGCCCCGGTACGAGCAGTACTTC
>-|TRBV6-2/TRBV6-3|-|TRBJ2-3
CASSYSGQSVGADTQYF
TGTGCCAGCAGTTACTCCGGACAGAGCGTAGGGGCAGATACGCAGTATTTT
>-|TRBV18|-|TRBJ1-1
CASSPSQNTEAFF
TGTGCCAGCTCACCCTCACAAAACACTGAAGCTTTCTTT
>-|TRBV28|-|TRBJ2-7
CASSLAGYEQYF
TGTGCCAGCAGTTTGGCAGGGTACGAGCAGTACTTC
>-|TRBV11-2|TRBD1|TRBJ1-6
CASSLGDRYSPLHF
TGTGCCAGCAGCTTAGGGGACAGGTATTCACCCCTCCACTTT
>-|TRBV19|-|TRBJ1-2
CASSIGGGSRYGYTF
TGTGCCAGTAGTATTGGTGGGGGCAGTCGCTATGGCTACACCTTC
>-|TRBV6-5|-|TRBJ2-1
CASEGIATYNEQFF
TGTGCCAGTGAGGGAATCGCTACTTACAATGAGCAGTTCTTC
>-|TRBV28|-|TRBJ2-2
CASTDSATGELFF
TGTGCCAGTACTGACAGCGCCACCGGGGAGCTGTTTTTT
>-|TRBV3-1/TRBV3-2|TRBD1|TRBJ1-6
CASSPGQGNSPLHF
TGTGCCAGCAGTCCGGGACAGGGGAATTCACCCCTCCACTTT
>-|TRBV4-3|TRBD1|TRBJ1-2
CASSQVGRGAYGYTF
TGCGCCAGCAGCCAAGTCGGCAGGGGGGCCTATGGCTACACCTTC
>-|TRBV7-8|-|TRBJ2-3
CASSSLTGRITDTQYF
TGTGCCAGCAGCTCCTTGACAGGCCGAATCACAGATACGCAGTATTTT
>-|TRBV28|-|TRBJ1-1
CASSLSGVTEAFF
TGTGCCAGCAGTTTATCAGGGGTCACTGAAGCTTTCTTT
>-|TRBV28|-|TRBJ1-6
CASSPPRRGYSPLHF
TGTGCCAGCAGTCCCCCCCGCAGGGGTTATTCACCCCTCCACTTT
>-|TRBV7-9|TRBD1|TRBJ2-7
CASSLESRWDSAGEQYF
TGTGCCAGCAGCTTAGAATCAAGGTGGGACAGCGCTGGGGAGCAGTACTTC
>-|TRBV5-4|TRBD2|TRBJ2-3
CASVSFLAGGPPDTQYF
TGTGCCAGCGTCTCCTTTCTAGCGGGAGGGCCACCAGATACGCAGTATTTT
>-|TRBV28|-|TRBJ1-2
CASSLGQFYGYTF
TGTGCCAGCAGTCTCGGACAGTTCTATGGCTACACCTTC
>-|TRBV20-1|-|TRBJ1-2
CSASPTGLKGYTF
TGCAGTGCTAGTCCTACAGGGTTAAAAGGCTACACCTTC
>-|TRBV7-9|TRBD1|TRBJ1-2
CASTGTGLDYGYTF
TGTGCCAGCACAGGGACAGGGTTGGACTATGGCTACACCTTC
>-|TRBV28|TRBD1|TRBJ1-2
CASSATGDAYGYTF
TGTGCCAGCAGTGCGACAGGGGACGCCTATGGCTACACCTTC
>-|TRBV3-1/TRBV3-2|-|TRBJ1-2
CASSQQTDHYGYTF
TGTGCCAGCAGCCAACAGACAGATCACTATGGCTACACCTTC
>-|TRBV6-2/TRBV6-3|-|TRBJ1-2
CASSLKGVTYGYTF
TGTGCCAGCAGTCTAAAGGGAGTAACTTATGGCTACACCTTC
>-|TRBV19|-|TRBJ2-1
CASSMEGREQFF
TGTGCCAGTAGTATGGAGGGACGAGAGCAGTTCTTC
>-|TRBV5-3|TRBD2|TRBJ2-7
CARSLGVGRNPYEQYF
TGTGCCAGAAGCTTGGGGGTCGGGAGGAACCCCTACGAGCAGTACTTC
>-|TRBV7-9|-|TRBJ2-5
CASSLDSGIETQYF
TGTGCCAGCAGCTTGGACAGCGGGATAGAGACCCAGTACTTC
>few|TRBV27|-|TRBJ1-2
CASSLMAQSPYGYTF
TGTGCCAGCAGTTTAATGGCACAGTCACCCTATGGCTACACCTTC
>-|TRBV18|TRBD2|TRBJ2-5
CASSEGLAGGQETQYF
TGTGCCAGCTCAGAGGGACTAGCGGGGGGACAAGAGACCCAGTACTTC
>once|TRBV12-3/TRBV12-4|TRBD2|TRBJ2-7
CASSAGVRVEQYF
TGTGCCAGCAGTGCGGGAGTAAGAGTCGAGCAGTACTTC
>-|TRBV5-1|-|TRBJ2-5
CASSPRQDTETQYF
TGCGCCAGCAGCCCTCGACAGGATACGGAGACCCAGTACTTC
>-|TRBV19|-|TRBJ1-1
CASMFSGEGTEAFF
TGTGCCAGTATGTTTTCGGGGGAGGGCACTGAAGCTTTCTTT
>-|TRBV5-5|-|TRBJ1-1
CASSLVNGEAFF
TGTGCCAGCAGCTTGGTAAACGGTGAAGCTTTCTTT
>-|TRBV7-9|-|TRBJ1-1
CASSHSFEAFF
TGTGCCAGCAGCCACTCTTTTGAAGCTTTCTTT
>-|TRBV7-2|-|TRBJ1-1
CASNPRGAIEAFF
TGTGCCAGCAATCCCCGGGGGGCTATTGAAGCTTTCTTT
>-|TRBV23-1|TRBD1|TRBJ1-4
CASSPQGDKPNEKLFF
TGCGCCAGCAGCCCACAGGGGGACAAGCCCAATGAAAAACTGTTTTTT
>-|TRBV6-2/TRBV6-3|-|TRBJ2-5
CASSRQLVLKTQYF
TGTGCCAGCAGTCGGCAACTAGTTCTAAAGACCCAGTACTTC
>-|TRBV28|TRBD1|TRBJ1-5
CASSPPDRTNQPQHF
TGTGCCAGCAGTCCCCCGGACAGGACAAATCAGCCCCAGCATTTT
>-|TRBV7-2|TRBD1|TRBJ2-5
CASSPGTVGTQYF
TGTGCCAGCAGCCCGGGGACAGTGGGGACCCAGTACTTC
>-|TRBV11-2|-|TRBJ1-1
CASSSNKTGMNTEAFF
TGTGCCAGCAGCTCAAACAAGACGGGTATGAACACTGAAGCTTTCTTT
>-|TRBV6-5|-|TRBJ1-5
CASPSEDQPQHF
TGTGCCAGCCCGAGTGAGGATCAGCCCCAGCATTTT
>-|TRBV6-2/TRBV6-3|TRBD1|TRBJ1-2
CASSHEGALANYGYTF
TGTGCCAGCAGTCATGAGGGGGCCCTCGCTAACTATGGCTACACCTTC
>-|TRBV24-1|TRBD2|TRBJ2-5
CATSDSGLAGLPRETQYF
TGTGCCACCAGTGATTCAGGACTAGCGGGACTCCCACGGGAGACCCAGTACTTC
>-|TRBV2|-|TRBJ1-6
CASAQESSYNSPLHF
TGTGCCAGCGCACAGGAGAGCTCCTATAATTCACCCCTCCACTTT
>once|TRBV12-3/TRBV12-4|TRBD1|TRBJ1-1
CASSPGQGSEAFF
TGTGCCAGCAGTCCGGGACAGGGCTCTGAAGCTTTCTTT
>-|TRBV19|-|TRBJ2-3
CASSIASGSDTQYF
TGTGCCAGTAGTATAGCGTCCGGGTCTGATACGCAGTATTTT
>-|TRBV24-1|TRBD1|TRBJ2-2
CATRGGEVVSDTGELFF
TGTGCCACCAGAGGGGGCGAGGTGGTTTCCGACACCGGGGAGCTGTTTTTT
>-|TRBV13|TRBD2|TRBJ2-3
CASSSRLAGGPTDTQYF
TGTGCCAGCAGCTCCCGACTAGCGGGGGGGCCAACAGATACGCAGTATTTT
>-|TRBV21-1|-|TRBJ1-1
CASSKEHRALEAFF
TGTGCCAGCAGCAAAGAACACAGGGCCCTGGAAGCTTTCTTT
>-|TRBV30|-|TRBJ1-2
CAWSDSFKGEIGYTF
TGTGCCTGGAGTGACAGCTTTAAGGGGGAGATAGGCTACACCTTC
>-|TRBV7-9|-|TRBJ2-7
CASSLRDTYEQYF
TGTGCCAGCAGCTTACGGGACACCTACGAGCAGTACTTC
>-|TRBV2|-|TRBJ1-5
CASSESPSRDSNQPQHF
TGTGCCAGCAGTGAATCCCCCTCGCGGGATAGCAATCAGCCCCAGCATTTT
>-|TRBV7-2|TRBD1|TRBJ1-4
CASSVTGAPNEKLFF
TGTGCCAGCAGCGTCACAGGGGCCCCAAATGAAAAACTGTTTTTT
>once|TRBV28|TRBD1|TRBJ1-4
CASSLPGTDRWGKLFF
TGTGCCAGCAGTTTACCCGGGACAGACCGATGGGGAAAACTGTTTTTT
>-|TRBV2|TRBD1|TRBJ1-3
CASSLIPPTGLSRNTIYF
TGTGCCAGCAGCTTAATACCCCCGACAGGGTTAAGTCGGAACACCATATATTTT